The 8 T cell receptor beta chains in this list originate from one sample, sequenced in a study of blood T cells in healthy people across ages. Alongside a J-beta primer mix, a sample-barcoded 5' primer served in a second PCR lasting 7 to 11 cycles. Using its own MiXCR run on the 5' RACE reads, TCRdb lists one record per CDR3 protein. Of about a million distinct CDR3 sequences in the sample, around two fifths are singletons; the top ten hold approximately 14%. The specimen sequenced was blood. These receptors came from a man aged 18-30 years in good health.

The chain combines TRBV28 with TRBJ1-5; 9 bases match TRBD1. The junction had 14 bases not matched to a gene; V was cut back by 3 bases and J by 2 bases. The CDR3 length is 19 residues. Germline values: CDR1 MDHEN, CDR2 SYDVKM. CDR3 residues: CASSFVPGQGSRRNQPQHF. CDR3 nucleotide sequence: TGTGCCAGCAGTTTCGTACCGGGACAGGGATCGCGGCGCAATCAGCCCCAGCATTTT.

This clonotype was detected only a few times. This chain uses TRBV4-3 with TRBJ2-1; 11 positions agree with TRBD1. V was pared by 2 bases and J by 7 bases, with 13 bases of the junction left unmatched. The CDR3 loop spans 18 amino acids. Germline lookup yields CDR1 LGHNA and CDR2 YSLEER. The CDR3 reads CASSQFTRTGGLGNEQFF. CDR3 nucleotide sequence: TGCGCCAGCAGCCAATTTACCCGGACAGGGGGCCTTGGTAATGAGCAGTTCTTC.

In the case of this clonotype: One junction end disagrees with the germline gene, perhaps due to a read error. This sequence joins TRBV6-6 and TRBJ1-5, with D hard to call. The germline gives CDR1 MNHNY, CDR2 SVGAGI (reference sequence). The CDR3 covers 15 residues. CDR3 sequence: CASSYSHNSNQPQHF. CDR3 in DNA: TGCGCCAGCAGTTACTCGCACAATAGCAATCAGCCCCAGCATTTT.

V gene TRBV20-1 combines with J gene TRBJ2-3, with 11 bases that match TRBD2. The V gene end was trimmed by 5 bases and the J gene end by 5 bases; junction bases not matched to a gene: 21. CDR1 and CDR2 (germline): DFQATT, SNEGSKA (reference sequence). The CDR3 consists of 19 residues. CDR3: CSAEPGLAEKGTYGDTQYF. The DNA for the CDR3 is TGCAGTGCTGAGCCGGGACTAGCGGAAAAAGGAACGTATGGAGATACGCAGTATTTT.

This clonotype was counted a few times. The CDR3 region is CASSYSTQGRQPQHF. CDR3 coding DNA: TGTGCCAGCAGTTACTCGACACAGGGTAGGCAGCCCCAGCATTTT. J is TRBJ1-5 and V is TRBV6-2 or TRBV6-3, with D possibly TRBD1 on 6 matching bases. The ends were cut back, 0 bases at V and 7 bases at J, with 13 bases in the middle. Germline assignment: CDR1 MNHEY and CDR2 SVGEGT. The CDR3 runs 15 residues.

V is TRBV20-1 and J is TRBJ2-3; no clear D gene. Germline V gene data show CDR1 as DFQATT and CDR2 as SNEGSKA (reference sequence). The CDR3 extends over 12 amino acids. V gave up 5 bases and J gave up 0 bases, with 6 bases separating them. The CDR3 sequence is CSAESSTDTQYF. The CDR3 bases are TGCAGTGCTGAGAGTAGCACAGATACGCAGTATTTT.

J is TRBJ1-5 and V is TRBV27; no firm D call. The CDR3 is 13 amino acids. Looked up from germline, CDR1 is MNHEY and CDR2 is SMNVEV (reference sequence). Trimming removed 3 bases at V and 5 bases at J, with 8 bases between. The CDR3 loop reads CASSLSVYQPQHF. The DNA of the CDR3 is TGTGCCAGCAGTTTGTCGGTCTATCAGCCCCAGCATTTT.

This clonotype has just a few counts. The chain combines TRBV6-6 with TRBJ2-1; D unresolved. Germline V gives CDR1 MNHNY, CDR2 SVGAGI (reference sequence). The CDR3 is 16 amino acids. Trimming pared 2 bases from V and 2 bases from J, leaving 13 bases between. This chain's CDR3 is CASSYTMVQPYNEQFF. The CDR3 DNA reads as TGTGCCAGCAGTTACACTATGGTACAGCCCTACAATGAGCAGTTCTTC.